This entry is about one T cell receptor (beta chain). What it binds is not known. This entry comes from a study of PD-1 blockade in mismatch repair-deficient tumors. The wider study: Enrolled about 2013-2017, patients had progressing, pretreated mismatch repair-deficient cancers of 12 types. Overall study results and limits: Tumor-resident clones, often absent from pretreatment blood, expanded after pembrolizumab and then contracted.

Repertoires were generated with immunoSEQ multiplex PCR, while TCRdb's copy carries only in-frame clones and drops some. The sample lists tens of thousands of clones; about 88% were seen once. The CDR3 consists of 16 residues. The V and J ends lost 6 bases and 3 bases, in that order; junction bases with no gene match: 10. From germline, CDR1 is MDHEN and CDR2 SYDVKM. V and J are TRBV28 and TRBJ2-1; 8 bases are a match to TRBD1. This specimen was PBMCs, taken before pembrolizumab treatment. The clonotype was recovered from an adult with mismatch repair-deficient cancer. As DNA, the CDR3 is TGTGCCAGCAGCCCCAATCCCGGACAGGGCTACAATGAGCAGTTCTTC. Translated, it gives CASSPNPGQGYNEQFF.